This T cell receptor (beta chain) was captured in a study of control samples from healthy donors and cancer patients. Only in-frame clones appear in the TCRdb table, and some are missing; sequencing was by immunoSEQ multiplex PCR. The table lists under 200,000 clones, approximately 94% of them singletons. The CDR3 is 15 residues long. From germline, CDR1 is MGHRA and CDR2 YSYEKL. V gave up 3 bases and J gave up 7 bases, with 19 bases separating them. This receptor was taken from a man aged 60 to 75 with colorectal cancer. The V and J genes are TRBV4-1 and TRBJ2-7; the D gene could be TRBD1 or TRBD2 (5 bases each). The sequenced sample was PBMCs. The CDR3 DNA is TGCGCCAGCAGCCACAAGATTGGGGACCTGCGGGAGCAGTACTTC. Its protein product is CASSHKIGDLREQYF.